The 4 T cell receptor beta chains presented below share a single source sample, sequenced in a study of molecular identifiers for immune sequencing clone quantification. TCRdb analysed the PCR reads with MiXCR anew, one entry per CDR3 protein. The data contain tens of thousands of distinct CDR3 sequences, 15% to 20% of them singletons. Sequencing used naive CD8+ T cells from blood, with Jurkat cell RNA spiked in. Subset indicated: FACS-sorted CD8+CD4-CCR7+CD45RA+ naive T cells. Source of these receptors: a human donor in good health. Some libraries in this study had Jurkat cell RNA spiked in.

This clonotype showed up many times. J is TRBJ1-1 and V is TRBV29-1, with D unresolved. The germline gives CDR1 SQVTM, CDR2 ANQGSEA. This CDR3 contains 13 residues. Trimming left V 3 bases short and J 0 bases short, with 8 bases between. The CDR3 is CSVDSLMNTEAFF. CDR3 bases: TGCAGCGTTGATTCTCTGATGAACACTGAAGCTTTCTTT.

This clonotype was found many times. The chain links TRBV13 to TRBJ2-3, with 8 bases matching TRBD2. CDR1 and CDR2 (germline): PRHDT, FYEKMQ (reference sequence). V lost 5 bases, J lost 3 bases, and 4 bases stayed unmatched. CDR3 length: 14 amino acids. This CDR3 is CASSRGGPTDTQYF. CDR3 nucleotide sequence: TGTGCCAGCAGCCGGGGGGGCCCTACAGATACGCAGTATTTT.

For this clonotype: Being one base from a much bigger clone, this may be a read error. V usage is TRBV20-1 and J usage is TRBJ2-3; the match to TRBD2 covers 8 bases. The CDR3 totals 17 residues. Per germline, CDR1 DFQATT and CDR2 SNEGSKA (reference sequence). Trimming took 4 bases from V and 0 from J; bases not matched to a gene: 12. Here the CDR3 DNA reads TGCAGTGCTACGGCGCGGGGGGCGGGCACTAGCACAGATACGCAGTATTTT. This sequence encodes CSATARGAGTSTDTQYF.

This clonotype was seen ten or more times. The chain uses TRBV4-2 and TRBJ2-6; D is unresolved. CDR1 is LGHNA and CDR2 is YNFKEQ in the germline V gene. The CDR3 runs to 15 residues. Deletions cut 4 bases from V and 2 bases from J, with 9 bases between. CDR3 sequence reads: CASSPSLAGANVLTF. CDR3 in DNA: TGTGCCAGCAGCCCGTCTCTGGCTGGGGCCAACGTCCTGACTTTC.